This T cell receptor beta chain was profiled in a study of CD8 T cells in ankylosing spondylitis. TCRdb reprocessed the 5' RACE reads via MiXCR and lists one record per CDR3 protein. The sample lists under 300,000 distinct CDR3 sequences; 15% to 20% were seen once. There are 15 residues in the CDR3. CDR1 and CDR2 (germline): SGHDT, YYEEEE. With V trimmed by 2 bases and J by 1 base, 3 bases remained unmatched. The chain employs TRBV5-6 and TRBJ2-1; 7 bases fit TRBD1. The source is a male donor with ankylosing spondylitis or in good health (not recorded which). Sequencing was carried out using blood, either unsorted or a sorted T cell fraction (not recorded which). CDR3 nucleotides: TGTGCCAGCAGCTTAAACAGGGGTTCCTACAATGAGCAGTTCTTC. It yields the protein CASSLNRGSYNEQFF.